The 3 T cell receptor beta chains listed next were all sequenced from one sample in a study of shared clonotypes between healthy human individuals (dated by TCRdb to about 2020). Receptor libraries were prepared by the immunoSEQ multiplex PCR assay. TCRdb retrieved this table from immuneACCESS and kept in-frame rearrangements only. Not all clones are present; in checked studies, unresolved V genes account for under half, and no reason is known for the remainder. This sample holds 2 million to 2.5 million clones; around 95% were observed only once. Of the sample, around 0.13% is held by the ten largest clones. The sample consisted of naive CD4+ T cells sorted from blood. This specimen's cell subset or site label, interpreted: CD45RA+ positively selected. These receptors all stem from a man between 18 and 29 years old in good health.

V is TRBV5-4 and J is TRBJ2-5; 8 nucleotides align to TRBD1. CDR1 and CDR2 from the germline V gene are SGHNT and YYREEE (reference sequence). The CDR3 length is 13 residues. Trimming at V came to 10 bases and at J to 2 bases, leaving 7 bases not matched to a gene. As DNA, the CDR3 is TGTGCCCAGGGGGCGGACAGACAAGAGACCCAGTACTTC. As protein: CAQGADRQETQYF.

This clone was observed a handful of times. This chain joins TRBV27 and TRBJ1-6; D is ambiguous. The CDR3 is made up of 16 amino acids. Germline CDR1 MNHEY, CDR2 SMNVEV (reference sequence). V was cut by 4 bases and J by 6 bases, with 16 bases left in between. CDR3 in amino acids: CASSSQMGRTNSPLHF. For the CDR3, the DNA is TGTGCCAGCAGTTCCCAGATGGGCAGAACTAATTCACCCCTCCACTTT.

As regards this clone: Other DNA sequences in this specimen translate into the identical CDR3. The CDR3 loop is CASSLGPEYNEQFF. The CDR3 coding sequence is TGTGCCAGCAGCTTAGGTCCGGAGTACAATGAGCAGTTCTTC. This chain joins TRBV11-2 and TRBJ2-1; no reliable D call. The CDR3 runs to 14 residues. Germline assignment: CDR1 SGHAT and CDR2 FQNNGV. Trimming removed 1 base from V and 4 bases from J, with 8 bases in between.